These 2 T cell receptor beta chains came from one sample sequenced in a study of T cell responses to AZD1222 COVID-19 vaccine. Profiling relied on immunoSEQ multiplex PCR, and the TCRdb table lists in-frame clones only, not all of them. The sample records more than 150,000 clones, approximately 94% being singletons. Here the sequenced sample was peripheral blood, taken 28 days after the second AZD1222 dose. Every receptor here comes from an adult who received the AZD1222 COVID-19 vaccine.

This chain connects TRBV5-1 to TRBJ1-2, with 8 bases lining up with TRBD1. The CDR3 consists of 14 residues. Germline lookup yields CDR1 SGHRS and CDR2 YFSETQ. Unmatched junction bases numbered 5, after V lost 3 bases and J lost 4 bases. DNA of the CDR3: TGCGCCAGCAGCTGGGACAGGTCGGCCTATGGCTACACCTTC. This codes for CASSWDRSAYGYTF.

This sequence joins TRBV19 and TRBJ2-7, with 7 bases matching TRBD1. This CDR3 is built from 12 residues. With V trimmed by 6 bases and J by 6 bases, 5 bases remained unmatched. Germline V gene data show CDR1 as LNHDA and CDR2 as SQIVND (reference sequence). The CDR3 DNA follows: TGTGCCAGTAGCCTCACAGGGGCCGAGCAGTACTTC. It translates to CASSLTGAEQYF.